Listed below are T cell receptor beta chains from one sample, sequenced in a study of response to subunit inactivated influenza vaccine. TCRdb redid the calling of the RT-PCR reads with MiXCR, one entry per CDR3 protein. The table records 650,000 to 800,000 distinct CDR3 sequences, around 14% of them present only once. Sample: PBMCs from blood, taken around 14 days before vaccination. The receptors come from a man aged 45-65 years who received an inactivated influenza vaccine. Both conserved end residues are part of each CDR3. Each record gives: CDR3 protein, CDR3 DNA, J gene, D gene, V gene, clone size. D genes are given only for firm matches. Clone size is not always given. Where it is, it says once, few, many or a class for expanded clones.

CDR3 protein: CASSLGLALTF; CDR3 DNA: TGTGCCAGCAGTTTGGGGCTAGCGTTAACCTTC; J gene: TRBJ2-7; D gene: NA; V gene: TRBV12-3/TRBV12-4; clone size: many
CDR3 protein: CSAREGGSYEQYF; CDR3 DNA: TGCAGTGCTAGAGAGGGGGGCTCCTACGAGCAGTACTTC; J gene: TRBJ2-7; D gene: NA; V gene: TRBV20-1; clone size: few
CDR3 protein: CASSSPEGRLFF; CDR3 DNA: TGTGCCAGCAGTTCCCCGGAGGGCCGGTTGTTCTTC; J gene: TRBJ2-1; D gene: NA; V gene: TRBV6-5; clone size: NA
CDR3 protein: CSAERDGNIQYF; CDR3 DNA: TGCAGTGCGGAAAGGGACGGAAACATTCAGTACTTC; J gene: TRBJ2-4; D gene: NA; V gene: TRBV20-1; clone size: NA
CDR3 protein: CASSQGPERGNEQFF; CDR3 DNA: TGTGCCAGCAGCCAAGGACCCGAACGGGGCAATGAGCAGTTCTTC; J gene: TRBJ2-1; D gene: NA; V gene: TRBV4-2; clone size: few
CDR3 protein: CSGGQNRETQYF; CDR3 DNA: TGCAGCGGGGGACAGAACCGAGAGACCCAGTACTTC; J gene: TRBJ2-5; D gene: TRBD1; V gene: TRBV29-1; clone size: NA
CDR3 protein: CASSSSSSYEQYF; CDR3 DNA: TGTGCCAGCAGCTCCTCCAGCTCCTACGAGCAGTACTTC; J gene: TRBJ2-7; D gene: NA; V gene: TRBV7-2; clone size: many
CDR3 protein: CASSQALASEQFF; CDR3 DNA: TGTGCCAGCAGCCAAGCACTGGCGTCCGAGCAGTTCTTC; J gene: TRBJ2-1; D gene: NA; V gene: TRBV14; clone size: NA
CDR3 protein: CATSDSQLLAGSTDTQYF; CDR3 DNA: TGTGCCACCAGTGACTCTCAACTACTAGCAGGAAGCACAGATACGCAGTATTTT; J gene: TRBJ2-3; D gene: NA; V gene: TRBV24-1; clone size: few
CDR3 protein: CAWSGQLGSPLHF; CDR3 DNA: TGTGCCTGGAGTGGACAGCTTGGTTCACCCCTCCACTTT; J gene: TRBJ1-6; D gene: NA; V gene: TRBV30; clone size: few
CDR3 protein: CASSFSLTASGNTIYF; CDR3 DNA: TGCGCCAGCAGCTTCAGCCTAACCGCCTCTGGAAACACCATATATTTT; J gene: TRBJ1-3; D gene: NA; V gene: TRBV5-1; clone size: few
CDR3 protein: CASSPTRDRNSPLHF; CDR3 DNA: TGTGCCAGCTCACCAACCCGGGACAGGAATTCACCCCTCCACTTT; J gene: TRBJ1-6; D gene: TRBD1; V gene: TRBV18; clone size: few
CDR3 protein: CASSQVASGPYEQYF; CDR3 DNA: TGTGCCAGCAGCCAAGTGGCTAGCGGGCCCTACGAGCAGTACTTC; J gene: TRBJ2-7; D gene: TRBD2; V gene: TRBV3-1; clone size: few
CDR3 protein: CASSYGTSGRIPYEQYF; CDR3 DNA: TGTGCCAGCAGTTACGGGACTAGCGGGAGAATCCCCTACGAGCAGTACTTC; J gene: TRBJ2-7; D gene: TRBD2; V gene: TRBV6-5; clone size: NA